The 28 T cell receptor beta chains below were found in one sample sequenced in a study of T cells after yellow fever vaccination (dated by TCRdb to between 2019 and 2020). Libraries were built with 5' RACE. These reads were obtained on an Illumina HiSeq 2500. TCRdb reprocessing: public reads trimmed at Q25 with fastp, clones called with MiXCR, in-frame beta chains kept. Rows are unified per CDR3 protein, each entry keeping the most common DNA and genes. In all, the sample holds over 200,000 distinct CDR3 sequences, and roughly 6.8% of those were seen once. 0.85% to 1.2% of the sample is in the top ten clones. Read against the paper, the sample's treatment or condition label means: live attenuated yellow fever vaccine strain. This specimen consisted of CD4+ T cells sorted from PBMCs, obtained on the day of the yellow fever booster vaccination. The source is a man aged 25 to 40 who received the YFV17D yellow fever vaccine.

This chain's CDR3 is CASTLGLVNQPQHF. CDR3 nucleotide sequence: TGTGCCAGCACCCTAGGTCTAGTGAATCAGCCCCAGCATTTT. The J gene is TRBJ1-5, the V gene TRBV12-3 or TRBV12-4; D remains unclear. The CDR3 is 14 amino acids. V was pared by 7 bases and J by 4 bases, with 14 bases between.

At least ten counts were recorded for this clonotype. The chain couples TRBV20-1 to TRBJ2-7, with D hard to call. Germline CDR1 reads DFQATT; CDR2 reads SNEGSKA (reference sequence). V was shortened by 6 bases and J by 3 bases, with 9 bases between the two germline ends. This CDR3 comprises 11 residues. In DNA, the CDR3 is TGCAGTGCCCCCTCGGACTACGAGCAGTACTTC. Protein sequence: CSAPSDYEQYF.

The V call is TRBV20-1, the J call TRBJ1-6; D gene ambiguous. The germline V and J ends were trimmed by 3 bases and 14 bases, with 20 bases remaining between them. Germline V gives CDR1 DFQATT, CDR2 SNEGSKA (reference sequence). This CDR3 region has 14 residues. Here the CDR3 reads CSARPLKGPGSLHF. The CDR3 nucleotides are TGCAGTGCTAGGCCCCTGAAAGGCCCGGGGTCCCTCCACTTT.

This chain uses TRBV19 with TRBJ2-5; D remains unclear. The germline V and J ends were trimmed by 5 bases and 3 bases, with 10 bases remaining between them. CDR3 size: 13 residues. The V gene's germline CDR1 is LNHDA and CDR2 SQIVND (reference sequence). CDR3 nucleotides: TGTGCCAGTAGTCGGGTTTACAAAGAGACCCAGTACTTC. Protein sequence: CASSRVYKETQYF.

V usage is TRBV6-2 or TRBV6-3 and J usage is TRBJ1-1; tentatively, D is TRBD1 (5 bases). The CDR3 is made up of 13 amino acids. CDR1 is MNHEY and CDR2 is SVGEGT in the germline V gene. V was trimmed by 2 bases and J by 4 bases, leaving 8 bases between them. The CDR3 sequence: CASSYVGGTEAFF. In DNA form, the CDR3 reads TGTGCCAGCAGTTACGTGGGGGGCACTGAAGCTTTCTTT.

This clonotype showed up just a few times. The chain recombines TRBV10-3 with TRBJ2-5, with TRBD2 matching 7 bases. The V and J ends lost 6 bases and 5 bases, in that order; junction bases with no gene match: 6. Germline V CDR1 and CDR2: ENHRY, SYGVKD. The CDR3 contains 13 residues. CDR3 bases: TGTGCCATCAGCGGACTAGTGGGGGAGACCCAGTACTTC. Its translation: CAISGLVGETQYF.

Only a few counts were recorded for this clonotype. DNA for the CDR3: TGTGCCATCACCCAAGACTCCATTAGCTACGAGCAGTACTTC. It specifies CAITQDSISYEQYF. V gene TRBV10-3 combines with J gene TRBJ2-7; D not certain. V was shortened by 7 bases and J by 3 bases, with 16 bases between the two germline ends. Germline V gene sequence: CDR1 ENHRY, CDR2 SYGVKD. The CDR3 sequence is 14 residues long.

There are a few counts of this clonotype. This chain links TRBV7-9 with TRBJ2-3; no reliable D call. V was trimmed by 5 bases and J by 0 bases, leaving 15 bases between them. The CDR3 is 16 residues long. Per germline, CDR1 SEHNR and CDR2 FQNEAQ (reference sequence). The CDR3 DNA reads TGTGCCAGCAGCCCTACCCGCAGTTATAGCACAGATACGCAGTATTTT. This codes for CASSPTRSYSTDTQYF.

This clonotype was picked up a small number of times. The chain has TRBV5-6 and TRBJ2-5; no definite D call. Germline CDR1 reads SGHDT; CDR2 reads YYEEEE. The V end was cut by 1 base, the J end by 5 bases, with 6 bases between. CDR3 length: 12 residues. As DNA, the CDR3 is TGTGCCAGCAGCTTGTATGCGGAGACCCAGTACTTC. It codes for CASSLYAETQYF. Filled out from reference TRBV5-6 and TRBJ2-5, the complete variable domain reads DAGVTQSPTHLIKTRGQQVTLRCSPKSGHDTVSWYQQALGQGPQFIFQYYEEEERQRGNFPDRFSGHQFPNYSSELNVNALLLGDSALYLCASSLYAETQYFGPGTRLLVL.

This clonotype was seen many times. This chain connects TRBV20-1 to TRBJ2-1; no clear D gene. The V gene lost 5 bases and the J gene lost 10 bases, with 12 bases spanning the gap. The CDR3 runs to 11 residues. Germline loops: CDR1 DFQATT, CDR2 SNEGSKA (reference sequence). For the CDR3, the DNA is TGCAGTGCTCCCCTTTCCGCAGAGCAGTTCTTC. This codes for CSAPLSAEQFF.

The chain recombines TRBV4-3 with TRBJ2-7; no firm D call. Germline V gene lookup returns CDR1 LGHNA and CDR2 YSLEER. Trimming took off 0 bases at V and 5 bases at J, with 11 bases between the two ends. The CDR3 spans 14 residues. In DNA, the CDR3 is TGCGCCAGCAGCCAAGATCACCCCTTGGACGAGCAGTACTTC. Translating it yields CASSQDHPLDEQYF.

This clonotype was seen a handful of times. The chain carries TRBV6-1 and TRBJ2-3; D is unresolved. The V and J ends lost 6 bases and 4 bases respectively, with 11 bases between them. The CDR3 loop spans 13 amino acids. The V gene's germline CDR1 is MNHNS and CDR2 SASEGT. CDR3 amino acids: CASSVGWADTQYF. In DNA form, the CDR3 reads TGTGCCAGCAGCGTGGGATGGGCAGATACGCAGTATTTT.

This clonotype appeared many times. This chain connects TRBV5-1 to TRBJ2-3; a possible D gene is TRBD1 (5 bases). The germline CDR1 and CDR2 sequences are SGHRS and YFSETQ. The CDR3 covers 13 residues. The V gene lost 0 bases and the J gene lost 6 bases, with 8 bases spanning the gap. This CDR3 reads CASSLGGVDTQYF. The DNA of the CDR3 is TGCGCCAGCAGCTTGGGGGGCGTGGATACGCAGTATTTT.

This clonotype was counted a few times. The chain has TRBV7-8 and TRBJ2-5; TRBD2 matches 13 bases. Trimming removed 6 bases from V and 4 bases from J; junction bases left unmatched: 5. The germline gives CDR1 SGHVS, CDR2 FQNEAQ. CDR3 size: 15 residues. The chain's CDR3 is CASRGTSGKRETQYF. The CDR3 DNA sequence: TGTGCCAGCAGAGGGACTAGCGGGAAGAGAGAGACCCAGTACTTC.

The chain employs TRBV29-1 and TRBJ2-1; 7 bases are shared with TRBD2. The germline CDR1 and CDR2 sequences are SQVTM and ANQGSEA. There are 14 residues in the CDR3. V shed 6 bases, J shed 6 bases, and the junction held 11 bases outside the gene matches. The CDR3 coding sequence is TGCAGCGTCTCCCGACGGTTAGCGGGCAATGAGCAGTTCTTC. This gives the protein CSVSRRLAGNEQFF.

This clonotype was picked up many times. CDR3 sequence: CSARDSILNEQFF. Here the CDR3 DNA reads TGCAGCGCTCGGGACTCAATTTTAAATGAGCAGTTCTTC. The V gene is TRBV29-1, the J gene TRBJ2-1; maybe TRBD2 (6 bases). The germline V and J ends were trimmed by 7 bases and 7 bases, with 17 bases remaining between them. Per the germline V gene, CDR1 is SQVTM and CDR2 is ANQGSEA. The CDR3 extends over 13 amino acids.

There are a few counts of this clonotype. The chain has TRBV27 and TRBJ2-6, with TRBD1 matching 9 bases. J was trimmed by 5 bases and V by 5 bases; bases with no gene match: 4. The CDR3 consists of 15 residues. Looked up from germline, CDR1 is MNHEY and CDR2 is SMNVEV (reference sequence). CDR3 in amino acids: CASSLTGGWANVLTF. DNA for the CDR3: TGTGCCAGCAGTCTAACAGGGGGCTGGGCCAACGTCCTGACTTTC. Based on the CDR3 plus reference TRBV27 and TRBJ2-6, the full variable domain is EAQVTQNPRYLITVTGKKLTVTCSQNMNHEYMSWYRQDPGLGLRQIYYSMNVEVTDKGDVPEGYKVSRKEKRNFPLILESPSPNQTSLYFCASSLTGGWANVLTFGAGSRLTVL.

A few counts support this clonotype. V and J are TRBV4-3 and TRBJ1-5; no definite D call. Per germline, CDR1 LGHNA and CDR2 YSLEER. V gave up 4 bases and J gave up 2 bases, with 9 bases separating them. The CDR3 is 14 residues long. The CDR3 protein is CASSPSAGNQPQHF. The CDR3 coding sequence is TGCGCCAGCAGCCCCTCGGCGGGCAATCAGCCCCAGCATTTT.

There are many counts of this clonotype. The chain is built from TRBV7-2 and TRBJ1-1, with 7 positions matching TRBD1. Germline CDR1 SGHTA, CDR2 FQGNSA. This CDR3 comprises 16 residues. Trimming removed 4 bases from V and 5 bases from J; junction bases left unmatched: 13. The CDR3 reads CASSYKRQGLGTEAFF. CDR3 sequence (DNA): TGTGCCAGCAGCTATAAACGACAGGGCTTGGGTACTGAAGCTTTCTTT. The variable domain in full, completed from reference TRBV7-2 and TRBJ1-1, reads GAGVSQSPSNKVTEKGKDVELRCDPISGHTALYWYRQSLGQGLEFLIYFQGNSAPDKSGLPSDRFSAERTGGSVSTLTIQRTQQEDSAVYLCASSYKRQGLGTEAFFGQGTRLTVV.

This clonotype was observed many times. V usage is TRBV12-3 or TRBV12-4 and J usage is TRBJ2-5; 8 bases agree with TRBD2. Trimming removed 5 bases from V and 1 base from J; junction bases left unmatched: 6. The length of the CDR3 is 15 residues. The CDR3 here is CASSLFRGGQETQYF. Written as DNA, the CDR3 is TGTGCCAGCAGTCTCTTTCGGGGGGGCCAAGAGACCCAGTACTTC.

This clonotype showed up many times. CDR3 sequence: CASSKGTNTEAFF. The CDR3 region has the DNA TGTGCCAGCAGTAAAGGGACGAACACTGAAGCTTTCTTT. The chain carries TRBV6-1 and TRBJ1-1, with D perhaps matching TRBD1 (5 bases). There are 13 residues in the CDR3. V was shortened by 5 bases and J by 1 base, with 8 bases between the two germline ends. Germline assignment: CDR1 MNHNS and CDR2 SASEGT.

This clonotype was detected a few times. This rearrangement joins TRBV5-1 to TRBJ1-1, with D perhaps matching TRBD1 (6 bases). Germline V gene data show CDR1 as SGHRS and CDR2 as YFSETQ. The CDR3 is 16 residues long. Deletions cut 5 bases from V and 4 bases from J, with 21 bases between. The CDR3 region is CASRMTAVRGATEAFF. The DNA of the CDR3 is TGCGCCAGCAGAATGACGGCCGTGAGGGGGGCCACTGAAGCTTTCTTT.

The V and J genes are TRBV7-2 and TRBJ2-4; perhaps TRBD2 as D (6 bases). The CDR3 is 16 residues long. The germline gives CDR1 SGHTA, CDR2 FQGNSA. Trimming removed 1 base at V and 0 bases at J, with 10 bases between. CDR3 in DNA: TGTGCCAGCAGCTTAGTAGCGGCTATAGCCAAAAACATTCAGTACTTC. This encodes CASSLVAAIAKNIQYF.

V and J are TRBV7-2 and TRBJ1-1; D ambiguous. This CDR3 spans 14 amino acids. The germline gives CDR1 SGHTA, CDR2 FQGNSA. Trimming left V 5 bases short and J 6 bases short, with 16 bases between. The CDR3 DNA reads as TGTGCCAGCAGCCCCCGCCGCGCGATCGCTGAAGCTTTCTTT. This gives the protein CASSPRRAIAEAFF.

A few counts support this clonotype. This sequence joins TRBV29-1 and TRBJ2-1, with D maybe TRBD2 (6 bases). This CDR3 comprises 11 residues. V dropped 7 bases and J dropped 12 bases, with 16 bases sitting between them. Per the germline V gene, CDR1 is SQVTM and CDR2 is ANQGSEA. The CDR3 DNA sequence: TGCAGCGCCGGCACGGAGGGCCGGCAGTTCTTC. Translated, it gives CSAGTEGRQFF.

This clonotype appeared many times. The chain is built from TRBV7-2 and TRBJ1-1; D unclear. CDR1 and CDR2 (germline): SGHTA, FQGNSA. Trimming pared 2 bases from V and 4 bases from J, leaving 8 bases between. This CDR3 is 13 amino acids long. The CDR3 is CASSLQGSTEAFF. The CDR3 DNA follows: TGTGCCAGCAGCTTACAAGGCAGCACTGAAGCTTTCTTT. Variable domain in full (rest from reference TRBV7-2 and TRBJ1-1): GAGVSQSPSNKVTEKGKDVELRCDPISGHTALYWYRQSLGQGLEFLIYFQGNSAPDKSGLPSDRFSAERTGGSVSTLTIQRTQQEDSAVYLCASSLQGSTEAFFGQGTRLTVV.

The rearrangement uses TRBV20-1 and TRBJ2-2; D is ambiguous. Germline V CDR1 and CDR2: DFQATT, SNEGSKA (reference sequence). V shed 0 bases and J shed 2 bases, with 7 bases lying between them. This CDR3 comprises 14 residues. The DNA for the CDR3 is TGCAGTGCTAGAGAAGGACCAAACACCGGGGAGCTGTTTTTT. As protein: CSAREGPNTGELFF.

This clonotype has more than one count but fewer than ten. The genes are TRBV7-2 and TRBJ2-7, with no clear D. CDR3 length equals 16 residues. Germline V lookup: CDR1 SGHTA, CDR2 FQGNSA. Trimming took off 0 bases at V and 2 bases at J, with 14 bases between the two ends. CDR3 residues: CASSLASTVTTYEQYF. The CDR3 nucleotides are TGTGCCAGCAGCTTAGCGAGTACCGTAACGACCTACGAGCAGTACTTC.